The 4 T cell receptor beta chains reported below all come from one sample, sequenced in a study of patients and donors after allogeneic stem cell transplantation. TCRdb redid the calling of the RT-PCR reads with MiXCR, one entry per CDR3 protein. This table holds 390,000 or so distinct CDR3 sequences, around 16% found once. The sequencing input was blood, either unsorted or a sorted T cell fraction (not recorded which). Every receptor here comes from a human donor who was either an allogeneic HSCT recipient or a stem cell or donor lymphocyte infusion donor (not recorded which). It is not recorded whose cells these are; they may come from a transplant donor.

This chain links TRBV20-1 with TRBJ2-3; D gene uncertain. CDR1 is DFQATT and CDR2 is SNEGSKA in the germline V gene (reference sequence). The CDR3 contains 14 residues. V lost 4 bases and J 0 bases, leaving 11 bases between the germline ends. The CDR3 protein is CSAKVGISTDTQYF. The DNA of the CDR3 is TGCAGTGCTAAGGTGGGGATAAGCACAGATACGCAGTATTTT.

This clonotype was seen only a few times. The chain recombines TRBV18 with TRBJ2-7; 7 nucleotides agree with TRBD1. Germline CDR1 KGHSH, CDR2 LQKENI. CDR3 length equals 14 residues. Trimming cost V 5 bases and J 7 bases; bases outside gene matches: 11. The CDR3 nucleotides are TGTGCCAGCTCAGCCACTACAGGGGCTCTGGAGCAGTACTTC. Residues: CASSATTGALEQYF. Based on the CDR3 plus reference TRBV18 and TRBJ2-7, the full variable domain is NAGVMQNPRHLVRRRGQEARLRCSPMKGHSHVYWYRQLPEEGLKFMVYLQKENIIDESGMPKERFSAEFPKEGPSILRIQQVVRGDSAAYFCASSATTGALEQYFGPGTRLTVT.

V usage is TRBV14 and J usage is TRBJ2-2; 8 nucleotides line up with TRBD1. The junction had 10 bases not matched to a gene; V was cut back by 4 bases and J by 15 bases. The CDR3 runs 13 residues. Germline-derived CDR1 and CDR2 are SGHDN and FVKESK. The CDR3 DNA reads TGTGCCAGCAGCCCGGTCGACAGGGGTCAGTTGTTTTTT. Translated, it gives CASSPVDRGQLFF.

There are a few counts of this clonotype. The chain uses TRBV9 and TRBJ2-7, with no clear D. This CDR3 spans 14 amino acids. V lost 3 bases, J lost 3 bases, and 13 bases lay in between. CDR1 and CDR2 from the germline V gene are SGDLS and YYNGEE. The CDR3 bases are TGTGCCAGCAGCGCCCCTTTAAAGAGCTACGAGCAGTACTTC. Translation gives CASSAPLKSYEQYF. The variable domain in full, with the rest retrieved from reference TRBV9 and TRBJ2-7, is DSGVTQTPKHLITATGQRVTLRCSPRSGDLSVYWYQQSLDQGLQFLIQYYNGEERAKGNILERFSAQQFPDLHSELNLSSLELGDSALYFCASSAPLKSYEQYFGPGTRLTVT.